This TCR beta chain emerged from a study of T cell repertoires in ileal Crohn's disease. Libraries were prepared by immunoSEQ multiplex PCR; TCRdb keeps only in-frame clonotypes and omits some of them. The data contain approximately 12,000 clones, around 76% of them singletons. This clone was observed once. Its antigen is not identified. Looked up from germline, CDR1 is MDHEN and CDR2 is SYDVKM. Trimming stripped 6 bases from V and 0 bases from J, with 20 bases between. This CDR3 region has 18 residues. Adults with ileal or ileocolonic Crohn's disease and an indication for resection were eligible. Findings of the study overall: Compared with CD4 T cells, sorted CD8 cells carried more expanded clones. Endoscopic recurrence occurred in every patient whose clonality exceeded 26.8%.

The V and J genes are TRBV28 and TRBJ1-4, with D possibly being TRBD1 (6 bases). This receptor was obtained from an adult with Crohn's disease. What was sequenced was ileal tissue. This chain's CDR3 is CASRDSTGPYATNEKLFF. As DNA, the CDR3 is TGTGCCAGCAGGGACTCGACAGGCCCCTATGCAACTAATGAAAAACTGTTTTTT.